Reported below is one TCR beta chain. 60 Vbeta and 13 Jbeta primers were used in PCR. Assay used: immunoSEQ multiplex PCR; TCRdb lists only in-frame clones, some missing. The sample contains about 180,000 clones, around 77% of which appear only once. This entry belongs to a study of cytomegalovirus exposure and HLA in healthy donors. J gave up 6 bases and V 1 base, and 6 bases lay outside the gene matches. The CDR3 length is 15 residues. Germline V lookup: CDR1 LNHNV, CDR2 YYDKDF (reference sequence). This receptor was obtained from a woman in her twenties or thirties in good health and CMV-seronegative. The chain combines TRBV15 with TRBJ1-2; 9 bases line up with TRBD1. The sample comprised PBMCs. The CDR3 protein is CATSRGQGGIDGYTF. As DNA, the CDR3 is TGTGCCACCAGCAGAGGACAGGGGGGTATAGATGGCTACACCTTC.